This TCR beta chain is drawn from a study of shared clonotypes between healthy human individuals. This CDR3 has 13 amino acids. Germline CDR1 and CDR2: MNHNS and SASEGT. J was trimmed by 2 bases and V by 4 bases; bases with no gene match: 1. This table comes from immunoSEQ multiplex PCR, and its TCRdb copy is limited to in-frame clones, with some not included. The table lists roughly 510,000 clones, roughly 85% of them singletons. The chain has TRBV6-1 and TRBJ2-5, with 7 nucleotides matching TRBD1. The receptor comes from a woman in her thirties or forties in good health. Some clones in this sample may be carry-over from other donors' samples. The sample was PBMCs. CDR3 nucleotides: TGTGCCAGCAGTGCGGGACAGCAAGAGACCCAGTACTTC. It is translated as CASSAGQQETQYF.